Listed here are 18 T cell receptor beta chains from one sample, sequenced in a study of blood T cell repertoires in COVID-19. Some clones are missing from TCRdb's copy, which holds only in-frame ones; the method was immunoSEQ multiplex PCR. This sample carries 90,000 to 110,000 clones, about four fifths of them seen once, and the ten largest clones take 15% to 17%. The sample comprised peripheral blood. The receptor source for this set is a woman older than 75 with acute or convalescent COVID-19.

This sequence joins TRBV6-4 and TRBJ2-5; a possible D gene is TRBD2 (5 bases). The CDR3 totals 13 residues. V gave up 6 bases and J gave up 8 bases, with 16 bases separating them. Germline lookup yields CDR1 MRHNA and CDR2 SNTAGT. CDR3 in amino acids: CASSEVPSGTQYF. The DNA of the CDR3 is TGTGCCAGCAGCGAAGTCCCGTCGGGAACCCAGTACTTC.

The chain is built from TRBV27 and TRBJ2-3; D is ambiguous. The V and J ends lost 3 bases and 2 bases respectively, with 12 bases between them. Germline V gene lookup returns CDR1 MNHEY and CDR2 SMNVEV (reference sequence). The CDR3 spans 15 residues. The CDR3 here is CASSFRGWITDTQYF. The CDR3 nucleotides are TGTGCCAGCAGTTTCAGAGGTTGGATCACAGATACGCAGTATTTT.

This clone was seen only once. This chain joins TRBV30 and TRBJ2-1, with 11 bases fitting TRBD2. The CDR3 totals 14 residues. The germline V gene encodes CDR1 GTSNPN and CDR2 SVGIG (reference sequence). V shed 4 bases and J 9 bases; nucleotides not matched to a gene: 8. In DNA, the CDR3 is TGTGCCTGGACACTGGGGCTAGCGGGAGGTGAGCAGTTCTTC. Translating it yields CAWTLGLAGGEQFF.

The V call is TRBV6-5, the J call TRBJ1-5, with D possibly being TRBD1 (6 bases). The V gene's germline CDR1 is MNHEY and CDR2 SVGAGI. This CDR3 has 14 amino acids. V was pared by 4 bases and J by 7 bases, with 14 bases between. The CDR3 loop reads CASSSQDSGQPQHF. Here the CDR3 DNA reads TGTGCCAGCAGTTCTCAGGACAGTGGCCAGCCCCAGCATTTT.

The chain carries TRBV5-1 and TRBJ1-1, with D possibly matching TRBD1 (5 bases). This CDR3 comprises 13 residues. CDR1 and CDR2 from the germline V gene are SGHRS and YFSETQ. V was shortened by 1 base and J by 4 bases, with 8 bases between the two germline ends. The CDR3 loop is CASSLYGGTEAFF. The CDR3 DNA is TGCGCCAGCAGCTTGTACGGGGGCACTGAAGCTTTCTTT.

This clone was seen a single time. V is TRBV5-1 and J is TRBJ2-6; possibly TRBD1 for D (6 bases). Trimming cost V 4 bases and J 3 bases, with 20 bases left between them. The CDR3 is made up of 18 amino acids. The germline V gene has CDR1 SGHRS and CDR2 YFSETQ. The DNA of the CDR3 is TGCGCCAGCAGCCAATTGAGCAGGGGAAAAAGTGGGGCCAACGTCCTGACTTTC. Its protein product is CASSQLSRGKSGANVLTF.

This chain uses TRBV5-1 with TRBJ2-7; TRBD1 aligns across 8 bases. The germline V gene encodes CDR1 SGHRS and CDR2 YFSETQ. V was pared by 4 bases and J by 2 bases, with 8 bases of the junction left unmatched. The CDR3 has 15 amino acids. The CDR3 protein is CASSPGQGGTYEQYF. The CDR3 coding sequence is TGCGCCAGCAGCCCTGGACAGGGAGGAACCTACGAGCAGTACTTC.

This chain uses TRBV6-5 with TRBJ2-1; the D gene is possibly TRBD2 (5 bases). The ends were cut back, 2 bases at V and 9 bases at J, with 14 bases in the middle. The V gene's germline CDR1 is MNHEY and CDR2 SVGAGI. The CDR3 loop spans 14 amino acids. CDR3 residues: CASSYNIQLGEQFF. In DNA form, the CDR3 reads TGTGCCAGCAGTTACAATATACAACTAGGTGAGCAGTTCTTC.

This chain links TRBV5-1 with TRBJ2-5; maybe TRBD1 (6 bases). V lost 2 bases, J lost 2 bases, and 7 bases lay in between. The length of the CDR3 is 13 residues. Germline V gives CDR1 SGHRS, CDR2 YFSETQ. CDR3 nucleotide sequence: TGCGCCAGCAGCTTCCAGGGGCAAGAGACCCAGTACTTC. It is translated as CASSFQGQETQYF.

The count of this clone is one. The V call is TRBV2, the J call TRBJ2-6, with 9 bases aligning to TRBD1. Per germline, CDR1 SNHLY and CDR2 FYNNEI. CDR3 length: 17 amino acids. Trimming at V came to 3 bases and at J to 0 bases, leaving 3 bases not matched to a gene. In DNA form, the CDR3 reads TGTGCCAGCAGTGAGGGGGACAGGGCCTCTGGGGCCAACGTCCTGACTTTC. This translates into CASSEGDRASGANVLTF.

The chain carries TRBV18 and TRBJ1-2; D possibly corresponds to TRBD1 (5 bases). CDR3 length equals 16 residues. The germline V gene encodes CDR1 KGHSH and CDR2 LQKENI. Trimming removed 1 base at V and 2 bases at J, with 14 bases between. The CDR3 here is CASSPRLDIENYGYTF. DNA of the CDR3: TGTGCCAGCTCACCACGTTTGGACATCGAAAACTATGGCTACACCTTC. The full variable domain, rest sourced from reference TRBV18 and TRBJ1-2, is NAGVMQNPRHLVRRRGQEARLRCSPMKGHSHVYWYRQLPEEGLKFMVYLQKENIIDESGMPKERFSAEFPKEGPSILRIQQVVRGDSAAYFCASSPRLDIENYGYTFGSGTRLTVV.

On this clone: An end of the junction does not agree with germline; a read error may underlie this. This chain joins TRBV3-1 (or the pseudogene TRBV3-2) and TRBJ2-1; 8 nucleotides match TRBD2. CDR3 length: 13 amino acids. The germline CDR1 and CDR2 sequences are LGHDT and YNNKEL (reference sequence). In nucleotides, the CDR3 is TGTGCCAGCAGCCATGGGGATGGGACTAGTGTGATCTTC. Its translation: CASSHGDGTSVIF.

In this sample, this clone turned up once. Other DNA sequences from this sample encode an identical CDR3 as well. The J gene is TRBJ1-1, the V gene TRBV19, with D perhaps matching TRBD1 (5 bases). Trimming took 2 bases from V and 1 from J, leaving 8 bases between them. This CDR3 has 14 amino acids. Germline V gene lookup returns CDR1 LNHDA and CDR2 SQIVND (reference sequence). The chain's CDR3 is CASSIFGGNTEAFF. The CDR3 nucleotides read TGTGCCAGTAGTATATTCGGGGGGAACACTGAAGCTTTCTTT.

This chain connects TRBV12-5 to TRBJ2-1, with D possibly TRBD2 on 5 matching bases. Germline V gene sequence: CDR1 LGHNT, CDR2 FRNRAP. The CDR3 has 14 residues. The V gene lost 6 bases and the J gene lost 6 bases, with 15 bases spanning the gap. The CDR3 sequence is CASGQGLTINEQFF. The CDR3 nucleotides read TGTGCTAGTGGCCAAGGACTGACCATCAATGAGCAGTTCTTC. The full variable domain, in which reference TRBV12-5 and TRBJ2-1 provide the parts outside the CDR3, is DARVTQTPRHKVTEMGQEVTMRCQPILGHNTVFWYRQTMMQGLELLAYFRNRAPLDDSGMPKDRFSAEMPDATLATLKIQPSEPRDSAVYFCASGQGLTINEQFFGPGTRLTVL.

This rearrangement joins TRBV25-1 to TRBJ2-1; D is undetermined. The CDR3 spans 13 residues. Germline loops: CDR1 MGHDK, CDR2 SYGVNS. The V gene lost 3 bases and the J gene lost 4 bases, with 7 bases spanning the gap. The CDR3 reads CASSDNKYNEQFF. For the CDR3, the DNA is TGTGCCAGCAGTGACAACAAGTACAATGAGCAGTTCTTC.

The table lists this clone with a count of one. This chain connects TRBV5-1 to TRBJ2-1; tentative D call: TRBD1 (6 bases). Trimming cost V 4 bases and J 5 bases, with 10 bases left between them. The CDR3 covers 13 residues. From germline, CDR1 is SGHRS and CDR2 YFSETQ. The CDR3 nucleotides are TGCGCCAGCAGCACCACAGGGAACAATGAGCAGTTCTTC. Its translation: CASSTTGNNEQFF.

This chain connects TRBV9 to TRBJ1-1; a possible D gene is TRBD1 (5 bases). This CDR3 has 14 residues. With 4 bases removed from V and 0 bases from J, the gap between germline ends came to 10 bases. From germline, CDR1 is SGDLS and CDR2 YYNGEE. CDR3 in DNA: TGTGCCAGCAGCCGAGACAGAATGAACACTGAAGCTTTCTTT. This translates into CASSRDRMNTEAFF.

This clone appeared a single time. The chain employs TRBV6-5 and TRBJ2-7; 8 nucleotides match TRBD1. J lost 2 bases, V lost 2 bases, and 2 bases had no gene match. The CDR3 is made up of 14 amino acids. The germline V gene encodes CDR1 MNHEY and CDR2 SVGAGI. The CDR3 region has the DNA TGTGCCAGCAGTTACAACAGGGGGGCCTACGAGCAGTACTTC. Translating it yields CASSYNRGAYEQYF.